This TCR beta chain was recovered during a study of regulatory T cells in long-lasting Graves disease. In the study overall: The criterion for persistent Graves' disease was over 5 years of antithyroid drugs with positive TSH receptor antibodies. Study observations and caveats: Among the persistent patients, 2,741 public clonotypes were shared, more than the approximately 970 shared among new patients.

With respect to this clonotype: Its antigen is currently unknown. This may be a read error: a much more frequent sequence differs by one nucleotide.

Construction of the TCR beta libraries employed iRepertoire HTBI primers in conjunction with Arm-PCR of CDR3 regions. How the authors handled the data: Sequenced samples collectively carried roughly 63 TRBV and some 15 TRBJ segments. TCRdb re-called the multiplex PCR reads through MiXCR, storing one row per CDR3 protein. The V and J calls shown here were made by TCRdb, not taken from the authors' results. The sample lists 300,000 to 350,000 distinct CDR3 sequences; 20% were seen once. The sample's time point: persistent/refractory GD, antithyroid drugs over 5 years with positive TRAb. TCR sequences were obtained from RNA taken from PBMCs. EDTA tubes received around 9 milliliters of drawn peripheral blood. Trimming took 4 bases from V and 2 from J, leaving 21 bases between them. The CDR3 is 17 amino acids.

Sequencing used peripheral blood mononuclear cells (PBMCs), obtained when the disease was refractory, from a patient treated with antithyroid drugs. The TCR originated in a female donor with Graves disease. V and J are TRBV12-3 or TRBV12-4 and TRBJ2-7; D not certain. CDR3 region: CASSSATRHGNPYEQYF. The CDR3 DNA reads TGTGCCAGCAGTTCGGCCACCAGACACGGTAACCCCTACGAGCAGTACTTC.